The sequence of this T cell receptor beta chain was determined in a study of post-analysis software for immune sequencing data. Concerning this clonotype itself: Its specificity is unknown.

Sequencing libraries made from TCR beta cDNA carried unique molecular identifiers. The authors obtained approximately 460,000 cDNA molecules from approximately 1 to 10 million T cells. Using its own MiXCR run on the PCR reads, TCRdb lists one record per CDR3 protein. There are fewer than 550,000 distinct CDR3 sequences in the sample; under 40% occur only once, and 5% to 6% lies in the top ten. V gave up 3 bases and J gave up 7 bases, with 10 bases separating them. There are 13 residues in the CDR3. Germline-derived CDR1 and CDR2 are SEHNR and FQNEAQ (reference sequence). Whole-study findings and limits: Among four or five TRBV segments more frequent in patients than controls were TRBV5-6, TRBV5-1 and TRBV20-1.

Sequencing input: blood. The chain joins TRBV7-9 to TRBJ2-4, with D unclear. This TCR derives from a girl under 18 with multiple sclerosis. CDR3 region: CASSFVGSNIQYF. CDR3 bases: TGTGCCAGCAGCTTTGTCGGGTCGAACATTCAGTACTTC.